The source of this T cell receptor (beta chain) is a study of response to subunit inactivated influenza vaccine. General study results and limits: Researchers suggested that each seasonal influenza vaccination recruits few new T cells.

TCRdb called the RT-PCR reads again in MiXCR, with one record for every CDR3 protein. The repertoire consists of 450,000 to 600,000 distinct CDR3 sequences, with 6.5% to 8% occurring once and the leading ten covering around 14%. This CDR3 comprises 16 residues. J lost 4 bases, V lost 3 bases, and 11 bases had no gene match. Per germline, CDR1 GTSNPN and CDR2 SVGIG (reference sequence). This clonotype was observed many times. The antigen remains undetermined. The source material was PBMCs from blood, sampled less than 30 months after vaccination. The clonotype was recovered from a man between 50 and 70 years old who received an inactivated influenza vaccine. The chain has TRBV30 and TRBJ1-2; 10 positions match TRBD1. In nucleotides, the CDR3 is TGTGCCTGGAGGTGGACAGGGGGAAGGGTAGGCTATGGCTACACCTTC. It is translated as CAWRWTGGRVGYGYTF.